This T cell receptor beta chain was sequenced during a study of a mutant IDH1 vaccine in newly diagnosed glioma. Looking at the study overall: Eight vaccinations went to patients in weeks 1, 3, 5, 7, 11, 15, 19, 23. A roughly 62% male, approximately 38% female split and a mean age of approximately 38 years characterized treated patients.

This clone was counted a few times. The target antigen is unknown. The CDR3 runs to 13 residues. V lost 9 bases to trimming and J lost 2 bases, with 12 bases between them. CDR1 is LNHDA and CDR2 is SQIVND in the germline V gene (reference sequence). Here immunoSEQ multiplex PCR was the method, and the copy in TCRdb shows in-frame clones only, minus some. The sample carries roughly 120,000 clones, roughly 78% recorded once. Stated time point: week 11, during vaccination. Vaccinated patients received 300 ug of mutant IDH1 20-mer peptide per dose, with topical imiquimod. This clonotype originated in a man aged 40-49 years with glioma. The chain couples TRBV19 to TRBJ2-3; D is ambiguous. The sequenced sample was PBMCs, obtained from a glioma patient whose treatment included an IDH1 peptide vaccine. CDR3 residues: CASTGPYTDTQYF. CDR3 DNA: TGTGCCAGCACCGGGCCCTACACAGATACGCAGTATTTT. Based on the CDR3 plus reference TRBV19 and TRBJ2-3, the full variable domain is DGGITQSPKYLFRKEGQNVTLSCEQNLNHDAMYWYRQDPGQGLRLIYYSQIVNDFQKGDIAEGYSVSREKKESFPLTVTSAQKNPTAFYLCASTGPYTDTQYFGPGTRLTVL.